Listed below are T cell receptor beta chains from one sample, sequenced in a study of blood T cell repertoires in COVID-19. Clones were sequenced by immunoSEQ multiplex PCR, and TCRdb holds only the in-frame ones, with some missing. This table has fewer than 55,000 clones, roughly 84% appearing once. Sequenced sample: peripheral blood. Receptors were obtained from a man between 45 and 60 years old with acute or convalescent COVID-19. CDR3s include the opening cysteine and the closing phenylalanine or tryptophan. A D gene is named only where the DNA matches it firmly. Size is omitted from some rows. Given values are once, few, many or a class for expanded clones.

j_gene: TRBJ2-1
v_gene: TRBV7-2
d_gene: TRBD2
abundance: -
CDR3nt: TGTGCCAGCAGCTTATCGGCGGGAGCGTGGTACAATGAGCAGTTCTTC
CDR3aa: CASSLSAGAWYNEQFF

j_gene: TRBJ2-1
v_gene: TRBV18
d_gene: TRBD2
abundance: -
CDR3nt: TGTGCCAGCTCACCAACTACTAGCGGGCTCTACAATGAGCAGTTCTTC
CDR3aa: CASSPTTSGLYNEQFF

j_gene: TRBJ1-5
v_gene: TRBV2
d_gene: -
abundance: -
CDR3nt: TGTGCCAGCAGTGATTCTGGGGGCGGCAATCAGCCCCAGCATTTT
CDR3aa: CASSDSGGGNQPQHF

j_gene: TRBJ1-5
v_gene: TRBV19
d_gene: -
abundance: -
CDR3nt: TGTGCCAGTAGTATTGCGGCGAGCGGGGGGCCCCAGCATTTT
CDR3aa: CASSIAASGGPQHF

j_gene: TRBJ2-7
v_gene: TRBV10-3
d_gene: TRBD1
abundance: few
CDR3nt: TGTGCCATCAGTGATCCGGGACAGAACTACGAGCAGTACTTC
CDR3aa: CAISDPGQNYEQYF

j_gene: TRBJ2-5
v_gene: TRBV11-2
d_gene: -
abundance: -
CDR3nt: TGTGCCAGCAGCTTAGATTCCCTTGTAGAGACCCAGTACTTC
CDR3aa: CASSLDSLVETQYF

j_gene: TRBJ1-1
v_gene: TRBV2
d_gene: TRBD1
abundance: -
CDR3nt: TGTGCCAGCAGAGGGGGCGACACTGAAGCTTTCTTT
CDR3aa: CASRGGDTEAFF

j_gene: TRBJ1-3
v_gene: TRBV19
d_gene: -
abundance: -
CDR3nt: TGTGCCAGTAGTATGGGCCGGTCTGGAAACACCATATATTTT
CDR3aa: CASSMGRSGNTIYF

j_gene: TRBJ2-7
v_gene: TRBV10-3
d_gene: -
abundance: few
CDR3nt: TGTGCCATCAGCCCGAGTGAGTACGAGCAGTACTTC
CDR3aa: CAISPSEYEQYF

j_gene: TRBJ2-3
v_gene: TRBV7-2
d_gene: -
abundance: -
CDR3nt: TGTGCCAGCAGCTTACAGGGGCGGAATTTGGATACGCAGTATTTT
CDR3aa: CASSLQGRNLDTQYF

j_gene: TRBJ2-1
v_gene: TRBV7-3
d_gene: -
abundance: -
CDR3nt: TGTGCCAGCAACCCGGGTGTCGCCGGCGACAATGAGCAGTTCTTC
CDR3aa: CASNPGVAGDNEQFF

j_gene: TRBJ1-5
v_gene: TRBV28
d_gene: -
abundance: -
CDR3nt: TGTGCCAGCAGTTTAGAGGGGAGGTGGGGTTATAGCAATCAGCCCCAGCATTTT
CDR3aa: CASSLEGRWGYSNQPQHF

j_gene: TRBJ2-1
v_gene: TRBV7-9
d_gene: -
abundance: -
CDR3nt: TGTGCCAGCAGCTTATTACAGGGTGATGGTGAGCAGTTCTTC
CDR3aa: CASSLLQGDGEQFF

j_gene: TRBJ1-6
v_gene: TRBV3-1/TRBV3-2
d_gene: -
abundance: once
CDR3nt: TGTGCCAGCAGCCAATCGAGGAGCTCCTATAATTCACCCCTCCACTTT
CDR3aa: CASSQSRSSYNSPLHF

j_gene: TRBJ2-1
v_gene: TRBV7-8
d_gene: -
abundance: -
CDR3nt: TGTGCCAGCAGCTACGGTCATATGATAAATGAGCAGTTCTTC
CDR3aa: CASSYGHMINEQFF

j_gene: TRBJ2-7
v_gene: TRBV5-4
d_gene: TRBD1
abundance: -
CDR3nt: TGTGCCAGCAGCTTCGACAGGGGGCAATCCTACGAGCAGTACTTC
CDR3aa: CASSFDRGQSYEQYF

j_gene: TRBJ1-6
v_gene: TRBV19
d_gene: -
abundance: -
CDR3nt: TGTGCCAGTAGTATGGGGGCACGGGCTAATTCACCCCTCCACTTT
CDR3aa: CASSMGARANSPLHF

j_gene: TRBJ2-2
v_gene: TRBV11-3
d_gene: TRBD1
abundance: -
CDR3nt: TGTGCCAGCGACTCCGGGACAGGGGCAGATCGGGAGCTGTTTTTT
CDR3aa: CASDSGTGADRELFF

j_gene: TRBJ2-7
v_gene: TRBV27
d_gene: -
abundance: -
CDR3nt: TGTGCCAGCAGTTCCCTTGGGGGCCCCTACGAGCAGTACTTC
CDR3aa: CASSSLGGPYEQYF

j_gene: TRBJ1-2
v_gene: TRBV12-3/TRBV12-4
d_gene: -
abundance: once
CDR3nt: TGTGCCAGCAGAGCGACGGAAAACTATGGCTACACCTTC
CDR3aa: CASRATENYGYTF

j_gene: TRBJ1-1
v_gene: TRBV19
d_gene: -
abundance: -
CDR3nt: TGTGCCAGTAGTCCGACGGGGGCTGAAGCTTTCTTT
CDR3aa: CASSPTGAEAFF

j_gene: TRBJ2-7
v_gene: TRBV30
d_gene: -
abundance: -
CDR3nt: TGTGCCTGTGACAGTGAACTTCACGAGCAGTACTTC
CDR3aa: CACDSELHEQYF

j_gene: TRBJ1-6
v_gene: TRBV19
d_gene: -
abundance: once
CDR3nt: TGTGCCAGTAGTATAGGAGGGAGAGGTGATTCACCCCTCCACTTT
CDR3aa: CASSIGGRGDSPLHF

j_gene: TRBJ1-5
v_gene: TRBV5-8
d_gene: -
abundance: few
CDR3nt: TGTGCCAGCAGCTTGAATGGGCGGCCCCAGCATTTT
CDR3aa: CASSLNGRPQHF

j_gene: TRBJ1-3
v_gene: TRBV6-6
d_gene: -
abundance: once
CDR3nt: TGTGCCAGCAGAGGGGTTGGAAACACCATATATTTT
CDR3aa: CASRGVGNTIYF

j_gene: TRBJ2-3
v_gene: TRBV2
d_gene: -
abundance: -
CDR3nt: TGTGCCAGCCAATGGCTCGGGGGTGGCACAGATACGCAGTATTTT
CDR3aa: CASQWLGGGTDTQYF